These T cell receptor beta chains were read from a single sample in a study of cytomegalovirus exposure and HLA in healthy donors. Profiling relied on immunoSEQ multiplex PCR, and the TCRdb table lists in-frame clones only, not all of them. In all, the sample yields under 200,000 clones. The specimen sequenced was PBMCs. The receptors stem from a man aged 30-40 years in good health and CMV-seronegative. Each CDR3 is given with its conserved first and last residue. The D gene is left open where the match is weak.

D gene	CDR3 length	V gene	J gene	CDR3 protein	CDR3 DNA
TRBD2	15	TRBV5-4	TRBJ2-1	CASSVGLEHHNEQFF	TGTGCCAGCAGCGTGGGACTAGAACACCACAATGAGCAGTTCTTC
.	19	TRBV7-9	TRBJ2-6	CASSREHRRGGSGANVLTF	TGTGCCAGCAGCCGAGAACATAGACGAGGGGGCTCTGGGGCCAACGTCCTGACTTTC
TRBD1	15	TRBV7-9	TRBJ2-7	CASSRRAGGGDEQYF	TGTGCCAGCAGCCGAAGGGCAGGGGGCGGCGACGAGCAGTACTTC
.	16	TRBV15	TRBJ1-2	CATSARGGRPNYGYTF	TGTGCCACCAGCGCCCGTGGAGGCAGGCCTAACTATGGCTACACCTTC
.	14	TRBV18	TRBJ2-7	CASSPPSLPYEQYF	TGTGCCAGCTCACCACCGTCCCTCCCCTACGAGCAGTACTTC
TRBD2	16	TRBV7-2	TRBJ2-3	CASSTLGGGATDTQYF	TGTGCCAGCAGCACCCTCGGCGGGGGGGCCACAGATACGCAGTATTTT
TRBD2	19	TRBV7-9	TRBJ2-7	CASSSTQLAGPFTSYEQCF	TGTGCCAGCAGCTCCACCCAGCTAGCGGGCCCATTTACCTCCTACGAGCAGTGCTTC
.	11	TRBV2	TRBJ2-7	CASRKGDEQYF	TGTGCCAGCAGGAAAGGGGACGAGCAGTACTTC
.	13	TRBV6-5	TRBJ2-2	CASMRAFTGELFF	TGTGCCAGCATGAGGGCCTTCACCGGGGAGCTGTTTTTT
TRBD2	17	TRBV5-1	TRBJ2-1	CASSPQGRAGGYNEQFF	TGCGCCAGCAGCCCTCAGGGCCGAGCGGGAGGATATAATGAGCAGTTCTTC
.	13	TRBV11-3	TRBJ2-7	CASSGRILYEQYF	TGTGCCAGCAGCGGGAGGATTCTCTACGAGCAGTACTTC
.	13	TRBV27	TRBJ2-7	CASSSGQSYEQYF	TGTGCCAGCAGTTCCGGACAGTCCTACGAGCAGTACTTC
.	15	TRBV7-6	TRBJ2-3	CASSSSLRGTDTQYF	TGTGCCAGCAGCTCCTCCCTCCGTGGCACAGATACGCAGTATTTT
.	13	TRBV29-1	TRBJ1-2	CSVATATNYGYTF	TGCAGCGTGGCGACAGCTACTAACTATGGCTACACCTTC
.	15	TRBV27	TRBJ1-3	CASSLSGGSGNTIYF	TGTGCCAGCAGTTTATCGGGGGGATCTGGAAACACCATATATTTT
TRBD2	15	TRBV7-3	TRBJ2-5	CASSSSGRTGETQYF	TGTGCCAGCAGCTCTAGCGGGAGGACCGGGGAGACCCAGTACTTC
.	15	TRBV4-3	TRBJ2-7	CASSQVGSGAIEQYF	TGCGCCAGCAGCCAAGTGGGCTCAGGGGCGATCGAGCAGTACTTC